The rows below give T cell receptor beta chains drawn from one sample of a study of CD8 T cells in Susac syndrome. TCRdb re-analysed the immunoSEQ multiplex PCR reads in MiXCR, keeping a single row per CDR3 protein. The sample lists more than 200,000 distinct CDR3 sequences; about 94% were seen once. Sequencing input: CD8+ T cells from PBMCs. The receptors here all came from a human donor with multiple sclerosis. The CDR3 runs from the conserved cysteine through the conserved F or W.

>TRBJ2-7|TRBV6-2/TRBV6-3
CASSDRRYYEQYF
>TRBJ2-5|TRBV2
CASAGTGYQETQYF
>TRBJ1-2|TRBV30
CAWSVGAIGGYTF
>TRBJ2-3|TRBV19
CATSGDTQYF
>TRBJ1-1|TRBV29-1
CSVGGGSLPEAFF
>TRBJ2-5|TRBV7-9
CASSPSRLEGETQYF
>TRBJ2-4|TRBV4-1
CASSTGGRNIQYF
>TRBJ2-7|TRBV15
CATSGDLSGTYEQYF
>TRBJ2-5|TRBV20-1
CSAGDRDTGTQYF
>TRBJ2-5|TRBV3-1
CASSQPGTSGSGTQYF
>TRBJ2-2|TRBV20-1
CSARDRGRGSNTGELFF
>TRBJ1-2|TRBV27
CASRQTGGNYGYTF
>TRBJ1-2|TRBV29-1
CSVEARAEIYGYTF
>TRBJ1-5|TRBV30
CAWSRGTGGNQPQHF
>TRBJ1-1|TRBV7-9
CASSPGSRDTEAFF
>TRBJ1-1|TRBV29-1
CSVTTVHMNTEAFF
>TRBJ1-1|TRBV27
CASRLFTGSTEAFF
>TRBJ2-1|TRBV30
CAWSDPSSVSYNEQFF